What follows is one TCR beta chain and its context. The antigen is unknown. This CDR3 has 14 residues. Germline lookup yields CDR1 LNHNV and CDR2 YYDKDF (reference sequence). With 0 bases removed from V and 7 bases from J, the gap between germline ends came to 10 bases. This entry is derived from a study of CD8+ T cells in alopecia areata. Study-level information: The drug, oral tofacitinib, was given to treated patients at 5 to 10 mg twice daily. Treatment with tofacitinib (6 to 18 months) was followed by 6 months off drug.

TCR sequencing used cDNA made by reverse transcription of extracted RNA. TCRdb keeps only in-frame clones here, not all; method: immunoSEQ multiplex PCR. This sample has 140,000 to 150,000 clones, with around 87% found just once. Researchers took lesional scalp punch biopsies and peripheral blood from people who were alopecia areata patients. Study observations and caveats: The study also sequences resident alphabeta T cells of normal skin in scalp samples.

The chain carries TRBV15 and TRBJ1-5; D unclear. Sequences were derived from CD8+ T cells sorted from blood, sampled at week 0. This sequence originates from a human donor with alopecia areata. The CDR3 spells CATSRDLGNQPQHF. The DNA of the CDR3 is TGTGCCACCAGCAGAGACCTTGGGAACCAGCCCCAGCATTTT.